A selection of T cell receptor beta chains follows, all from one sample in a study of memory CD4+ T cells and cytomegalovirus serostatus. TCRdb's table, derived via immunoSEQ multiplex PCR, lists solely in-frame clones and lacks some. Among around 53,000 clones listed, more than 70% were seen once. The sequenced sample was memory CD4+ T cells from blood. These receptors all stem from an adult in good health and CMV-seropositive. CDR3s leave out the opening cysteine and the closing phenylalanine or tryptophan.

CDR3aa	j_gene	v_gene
ASSLARGENQPQH	TRBJ1-5	TRBV7-2
ASSKQATNEKLF	TRBJ1-4	TRBV5-1
STRTRNTEAF	TRBJ1-1	TRBV29-1
ASSRNLYSYEQY	TRBJ2-7	TRBV27
ASSLTGANTGELF	TRBJ2-2	TRBV7-2
ASSLAIAGGYNEQF	TRBJ2-1	TRBV5-5
ASSEPQGRSTGELF	TRBJ2-2	TRBV6-1
ACSFAGGNQPQH	TRBJ1-5	TRBV6-6
ASSPLLGNSPLH	TRBJ1-6	TRBV28
SAQVGPGYT	TRBJ1-2	TRBV20-1
ASSAEAGVNSPLH	TRBJ1-6	TRBV2
ATSRDPQRLSGNTIY	TRBJ1-3	TRBV15
ASSAGTVSNQPQH	TRBJ1-5	TRBV28
ASSLGNRGGVNYGYT	TRBJ1-2	TRBV7-8
ASSSRGGAETQY	TRBJ2-5	TRBV7-2
ASRGTGNQPQH	TRBJ1-5	TRBV6-1
ASKGGGINNQPQH	TRBJ1-5	TRBV28
ASGIGAARDTQY	TRBJ2-3	TRBV2
ASSPRQLETQY	TRBJ2-5	TRBV18
ASSFSALGDGYT	TRBJ1-2	TRBV7-3
ASSRRAGPGSYEQY	TRBJ2-7	TRBV7-2
ASSLGGDRAFLNGYT	TRBJ1-2	TRBV5-1
AWGRQGVSPLH	TRBJ1-6	TRBV30
ASSLGDSGNTIY	TRBJ1-3	TRBV5-1
ASSLGGRQETQY	TRBJ2-5	TRBV7-8
ASSREVTDTQY	TRBJ2-3	TRBV7-9
ASSSMRRGEGYT	TRBJ1-2	TRBV7-2
ASSYTRTGVGQPQH	TRBJ1-5	TRBV6-6
ASSQVFDGTSGSRHEQF	TRBJ2-1	TRBV14
ASSVRSDSNQPQH	TRBJ1-5	TRBV9
ASSRFLGED	TRBJ1-2	TRBV2
ASSLGGRDPYQETQY	TRBJ2-5	TRBV11-2
ASSGGQYNEKLF	TRBJ1-4	TRBV4-1
ASSFDSYTEAF	TRBJ1-1	TRBV18
AWSEGALTYNEQF	TRBJ2-1	TRBV30
ASKGHRADQPQH	TRBJ1-5	TRBV2
ACQPGGLLGQY	TRBJ2-7	TRBV30
ASSITGGFGEQY	TRBJ2-7	TRBV19
ASSLPAETNSYEQY	TRBJ2-7	TRBV27
SVVIGQGEQY	TRBJ2-7	TRBV29-1
ASSPRRSPGGYT	TRBJ1-2	TRBV7-2
ASQGDSNQPQH	TRBJ1-5	TRBV6-6
ASSLSTGGTEAF	TRBJ1-1	TRBV27
ASSLGSGGENEQY	TRBJ2-7	TRBV11-2
ASSQDEKWETQY	TRBJ2-5	TRBV4-1
ASTRQANNYGYT	TRBJ1-2	TRBV6-5
AISESGGDYNEQF	TRBJ2-1	TRBV10-3
ASSPGLYQETQY	TRBJ2-5	TRBV18
ASSANHRARNPNYGYT	TRBJ1-2	TRBV7-9
ASSPPGLAGVAEQY	TRBJ2-7	TRBV18
ASSLLGAATDTQY	TRBJ2-3	TRBV27
ASSMSGGATGELF	TRBJ2-2	TRBV19
ASSVLTGRNEKLF	TRBJ1-4	TRBV7-8
ASSGRGGNQPQH	TRBJ1-5	TRBV6-6
ASSLASGQITEAF	TRBJ1-1	TRBV28